This is a list of T cell receptor beta chains from one sample in a study of blood T cells in healthy people across ages. One entry per CDR3 protein results from TCRdb running MiXCR on the 5' RACE reads. The sample has approximately 790,000 distinct CDR3 sequences, around 68% seen once. Sequenced: blood. All receptors come from a man younger than 40 in good health. Both conserved end residues are part of each CDR3. D genes are given only for firm matches. Some rows mark clone size as missing; the rest say once, few, many or name a class of expanded clone.

j_call clone_size v_call d_call cdr3_aa cdr3_nt
TRBJ2-5 NA TRBV12-3/TRBV12-4 NA CASSLRDIQETQYF TGTGCCAGCAGTTTAAGGGACATCCAAGAGACCCAGTACTTC
TRBJ2-1 NA TRBV7-9 TRBD2 CASSLSRGLAGFNEQFF TGTGCCAGCAGCTTAAGCCGGGGGCTAGCGGGGTTCAATGAGCAGTTCTTC
TRBJ2-3 NA TRBV7-2 NA CASSLALTPDTQYF TGTGCCAGCAGCTTAGCGCTGACCCCGGATACGCAGTATTTT
TRBJ2-1 NA TRBV20-1 NA CSAPEDRPKLPWDEQFF TGCAGTGCTCCCGAGGACAGACCGAAATTACCATGGGATGAGCAGTTCTTC
TRBJ1-1 NA TRBV5-6 NA CASSLNRDLNTEAFF TGTGCCAGCAGCTTAAACAGGGATTTGAACACTGAAGCTTTCTTT
TRBJ2-5 NA TRBV5-1 NA CASSLGGIGETQYF TGCGCCAGCAGCTTGGGAGGGATCGGAGAGACCCAGTACTTC
TRBJ2-3 NA TRBV4-1 TRBD1 CASSQLPGQASGNTQYF TGCGCCAGCAGCCAACTACCGGGACAGGCAAGTGGAAATACGCAGTATTTT
TRBJ2-7 NA TRBV7-8 NA CASSPRSPSGVHEQYF TGTGCCAGCAGCCCACGGTCTCCCTCGGGGGTCCACGAGCAGTACTTC
TRBJ2-1 NA TRBV5-1 NA CASSLAHGGPGDEQFF TGCGCCAGCAGCTTGGCCCATGGTGGCCCTGGGGATGAGCAGTTCTTC
TRBJ2-1 NA TRBV6-5 NA CASSSGPYNEQFF TGTGCCAGCAGTTCGGGCCCCTACAATGAGCAGTTCTTC
TRBJ1-1 NA TRBV7-2 NA CASSLERFRAFF TGTGCCAGCAGCTTAGAGAGGTTTCGGGCTTTCTTT
TRBJ2-1 NA TRBV4-3 TRBD1 CASSLWDRSSYNEQFF TGCGCCAGCAGCCTCTGGGACAGGTCTTCCTACAATGAGCAGTTCTTC
TRBJ2-4 few TRBV11-2 NA CASSPINLAKNIQYF TGTGCCAGCAGCCCTATTAATCTAGCCAAAAACATTCAGTACTTC